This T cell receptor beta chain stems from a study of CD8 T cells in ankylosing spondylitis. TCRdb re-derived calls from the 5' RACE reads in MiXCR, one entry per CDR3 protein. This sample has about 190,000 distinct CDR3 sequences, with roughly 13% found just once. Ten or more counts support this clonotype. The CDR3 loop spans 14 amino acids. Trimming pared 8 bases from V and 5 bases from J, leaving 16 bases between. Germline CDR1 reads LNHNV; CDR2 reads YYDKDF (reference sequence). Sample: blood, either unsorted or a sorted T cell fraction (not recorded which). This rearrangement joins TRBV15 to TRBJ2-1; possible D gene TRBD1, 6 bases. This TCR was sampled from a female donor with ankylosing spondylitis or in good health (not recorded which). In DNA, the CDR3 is TGTGCCACCGGATTTGTAGGGACACACAATGAGCAGTTCTTC. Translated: CATGFVGTHNEQFF.